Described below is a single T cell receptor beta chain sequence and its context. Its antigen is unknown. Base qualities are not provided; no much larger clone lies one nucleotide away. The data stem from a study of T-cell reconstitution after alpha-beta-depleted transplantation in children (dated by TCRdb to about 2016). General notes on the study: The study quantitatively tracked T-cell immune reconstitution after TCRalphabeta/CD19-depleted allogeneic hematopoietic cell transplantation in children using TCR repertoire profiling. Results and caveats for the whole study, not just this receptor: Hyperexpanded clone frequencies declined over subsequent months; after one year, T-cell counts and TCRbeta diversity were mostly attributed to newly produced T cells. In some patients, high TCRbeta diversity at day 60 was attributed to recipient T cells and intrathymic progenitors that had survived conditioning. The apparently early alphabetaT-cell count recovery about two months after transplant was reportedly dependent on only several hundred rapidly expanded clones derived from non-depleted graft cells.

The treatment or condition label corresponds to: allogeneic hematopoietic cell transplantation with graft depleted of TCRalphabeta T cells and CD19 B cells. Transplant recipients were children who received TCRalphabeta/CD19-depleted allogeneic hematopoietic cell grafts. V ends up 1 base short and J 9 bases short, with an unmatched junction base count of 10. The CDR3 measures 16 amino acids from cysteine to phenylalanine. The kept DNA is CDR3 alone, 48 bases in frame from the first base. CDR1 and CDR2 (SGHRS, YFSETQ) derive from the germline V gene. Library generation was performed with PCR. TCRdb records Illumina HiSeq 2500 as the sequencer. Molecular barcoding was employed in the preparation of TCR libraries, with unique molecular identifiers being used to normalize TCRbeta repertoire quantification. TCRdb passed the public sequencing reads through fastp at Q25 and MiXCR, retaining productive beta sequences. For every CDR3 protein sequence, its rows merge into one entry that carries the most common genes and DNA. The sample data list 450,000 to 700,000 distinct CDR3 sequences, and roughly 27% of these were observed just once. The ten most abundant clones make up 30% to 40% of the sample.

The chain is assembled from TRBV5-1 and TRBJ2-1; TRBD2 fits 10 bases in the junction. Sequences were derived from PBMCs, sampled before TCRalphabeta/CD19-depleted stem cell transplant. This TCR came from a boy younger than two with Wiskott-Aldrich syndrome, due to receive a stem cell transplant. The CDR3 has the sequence CASSLSLAGVQGEQFF. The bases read TGCGCCAGCAGCTTGTCTCTAGCGGGAGTGCAGGGTGAGCAGTTCTTC.